The following is a T cell receptor (beta chain) sequence with its context. The sample belongs to a study of blood T cell repertoires in COVID-19. Study background: Donors in the United States, Italy and Spain gave samples during acute or convalescent COVID-19. The cDNA or gDNA used as material had been derived from T cells, B-cell-depleted T cells, or PBMCs.

This CDR3 region has 12 residues. The germline V and J ends were trimmed by 1 base and 9 bases, with 7 bases remaining between them. Germline CDR1 is SGHAT and CDR2 is FQNNGV. Produced via immunoSEQ multiplex PCR; TCRdb's table is partial and in-frame only. The sample lists more than 55,000 clones, around 77% occurring once. The sequenced sample consisted of peripheral blood. The chain uses TRBV11-2 and TRBJ2-4; D is unclear. The sequence was obtained from an elderly man with active or convalescent COVID-19. CDR3 DNA: TGTGCCAGCAGCTTAGGTCCGGGCATTCAGTACTTC. It specifies CASSLGPGIQYF.